This T cell receptor beta chain was profiled in a study of PD-1 blockade in classical Hodgkin lymphoma. Study summary: Nivolumab was administered to patients intravenously at 3 mg/kg every 2 weeks.

From germline, CDR1 is SGHDT and CDR2 YYEEEE. The CDR3 length is 13 residues. The V end lost 1 base, the J end lost 0 bases, and 5 bases lay between the germline ends. Each patient's relapse followed autologous stem cell transplantation, and brentuximab vedotin exposure varied. Complete response, partial response or progressive disease constituted the best response categories observed. Study-level points and caveats: Unlike CD8+ TCR diversity, which did not rise significantly by C4D1, CD4+ TCR diversity did. Complete responders possessed baseline diversity comparable to newly diagnosed patients.

Profiled with immunoSEQ multiplex PCR; TCRdb holds only in-frame clones, not every one. The sample yields 66,000 or so clones, 71% seen once. Comments on this clone: The target antigen is unknown.

The source was peripheral blood mononuclear cells (PBMCs), collected before the second cycle of nivolumab. The receptor was isolated from a human donor with classical Hodgkin lymphoma. This sequence joins TRBV5-6 and TRBJ2-7; D is undetermined. The CDR3 sequence: CASSLFNSYEQYF. CDR3 bases: TGTGCCAGCAGCTTGTTCAACTCCTACGAGCAGTACTTC.